This TCR beta chain was sequenced for a study of CD4 T cells in relation to SARS-CoV-2 and coronaviruses. This table comes from immunoSEQ multiplex PCR, and its TCRdb copy is limited to in-frame clones, with some not included. The sample comprises roughly 25,000 clones, roughly 74% of which are singletons, and more than 11% rests with the top ten. Germline V gene data show CDR1 as SGHNT and CDR2 as YENEEA. The CDR3 extends over 14 amino acids. Deletions cut 0 bases from V and 0 bases from J, with 5 bases between. CD4+ T cells from unexposed donors were obtained before the COVID-19 pandemic (2011-2018). After approximately 10 days of culture, CD4+ T cells were isolated. Details on this clone: Its antigen is undetermined.

The sequenced sample was CD4+ T cells from PBMCs, cultured in vitro. The sequence was obtained from a human donor in good health. The chain joins TRBV11-3 to TRBJ1-1; D remains unclear. This chain's CDR3 is CASSLDTVNTEAFF. CDR3 DNA: TGTGCCAGCAGCTTAGATACGGTGAACACTGAAGCTTTCTTT.